This TCR beta chain was documented in a study of cytomegalovirus exposure and HLA in healthy donors. In the PCR, 60 Vbeta and 13 Jbeta primers were used. Generated by immunoSEQ multiplex PCR, the TCRdb table keeps only in-frame clones and is missing some. The sample has some 180,000 clones; 65% to 90% are singletons. Findings and limits, study-wide: The only immune exposure information that was available was CMV serostatus. Reportedly, cytomegalovirus status was diagnosed with high sensitivity and specificity. Further analysis was carried out later, and it showed several of the most significant clusters appearing linked to common viral pathogens.

Note on this clone: Its antigen is unknown.

The source is a woman aged 50 to 60 in good health and CMV-seronegative. Sequencing was carried out using PBMCs.

This CDR3 is CASAQGQSPYYGYTF. In DNA, the CDR3 is TGTGCCAGCGCGCAGGGGCAGAGCCCTTACTATGGCTACACCTTC. The rearrangement links TRBV2 to TRBJ1-2; maybe TRBD1 (6 bases). The CDR3 consists of 15 residues. Germline values: CDR1 SNHLY, CDR2 FYNNEI. The V gene lost 8 bases and the J gene lost 3 bases, with 19 bases spanning the gap.